This entry describes one T cell receptor beta chain. The target antigen is unknown. These data come from a study of chemoradiotherapy in HPV16-positive cancers. Across the whole study: Candidate HPV-specific T-cell clones and common TCR motifs came from functional assays in a couple of HPV16-positive patients.

Here immunoSEQ multiplex PCR was the method, and the copy in TCRdb shows in-frame clones only, minus some. The table shows approximately 9,700 clones, with 80% to 85% occurring only once. General study points: Better recurrence-free survival went with HPV-responsive T-cell expansion in HPV16-positive patients.

The CDR3 has 14 residues. In germline, CDR1 is KGHSH, CDR2 LQKENI. After removal of 2 bases from V and 2 bases from J, the junction contained 3 bases not matched to a gene. The sequence was collected from a human donor with HPV-associated anogenital cancer. The chain joins TRBV18 to TRBJ2-7, with 7 bases identical to TRBD2. This specimen was tumor tissue, taken from a patient who underwent chemoradiotherapy. DNA of the CDR3: TGTGCCAGCTCACCAGGGGGGGATACCTACGAGCAGTACTTC. It translates to CASSPGGDTYEQYF.